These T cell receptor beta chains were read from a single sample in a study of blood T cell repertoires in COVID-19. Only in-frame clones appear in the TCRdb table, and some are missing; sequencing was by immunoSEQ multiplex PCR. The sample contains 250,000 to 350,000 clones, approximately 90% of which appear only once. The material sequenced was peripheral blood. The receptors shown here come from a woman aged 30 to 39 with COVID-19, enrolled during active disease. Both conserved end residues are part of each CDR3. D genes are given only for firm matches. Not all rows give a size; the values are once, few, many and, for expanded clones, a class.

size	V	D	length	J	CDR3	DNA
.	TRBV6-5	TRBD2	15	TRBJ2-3	CASTTTRGSPDTQYF	TGTGCCAGCACGACTACTCGCGGGAGCCCAGATACGCAGTATTTT
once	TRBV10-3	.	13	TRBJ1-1	CATLNEMNTEAFF	TGTGCCACCCTCAATGAGATGAACACTGAAGCTTTCTTT
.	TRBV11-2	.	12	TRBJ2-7	CASSLTGYEQYF	TGTGCCAGCAGCTTAACGGGTTACGAGCAGTACTTC
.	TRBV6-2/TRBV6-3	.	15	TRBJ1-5	CASSPGRGRNQPQHF	TGTGCCAGCAGTCCGGGGCGAGGGAGGAATCAGCCCCAGCATTTT
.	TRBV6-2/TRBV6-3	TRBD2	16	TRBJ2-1	CASSHWTSGSFKEQFF	TGTGCCAGCAGCCATTGGACTAGCGGGAGTTTTAAAGAGCAGTTCTTC
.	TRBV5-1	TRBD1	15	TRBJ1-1	CASSLGTGMNTEAFF	TGCGCCAGCAGCTTGGGGACAGGCATGAACACTGAAGCTTTCTTT
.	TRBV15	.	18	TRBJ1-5	CATSPEIIEAAVYQPQHF	TGTGCCACCAGCCCAGAGATAATCGAGGCGGCGGTTTATCAGCCCCAGCATTTT
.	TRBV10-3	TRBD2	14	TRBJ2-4	CAISPREVRDIQYF	TGTGCCATCAGTCCGCGGGAGGTTAGGGACATTCAGTACTTC
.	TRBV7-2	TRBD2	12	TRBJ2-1	CASSPDWGGQFF	TGTGCCAGCAGCCCCGACTGGGGGGGGCAGTTCTTC
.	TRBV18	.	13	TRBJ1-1	CASSPDYNTEAFF	TGTGCCAGCTCACCAGACTACAACACTGAAGCTTTCTTT
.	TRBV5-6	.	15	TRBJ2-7	CASSGRDPIPLEQYF	TGTGCCAGCAGCGGGCGGGACCCTATACCCCTAGAGCAGTACTTC
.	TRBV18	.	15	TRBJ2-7	CASSPRSGHTYEQYF	TGTGCCAGCTCACCACGCAGCGGGCATACCTACGAGCAGTACTTC
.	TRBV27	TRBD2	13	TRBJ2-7	CASRGEGLYEQYF	TGTGCCAGCAGGGGGGAGGGCCTCTACGAGCAGTACTTC
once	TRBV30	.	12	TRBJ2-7	CAWRTSRYEQYF	TGTGCCTGGAGAACTAGCCGATACGAGCAGTACTTC
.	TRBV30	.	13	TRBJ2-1	CAWSPHRRNEQFF	TGTGCCTGGAGTCCCCATAGGAGGAATGAGCAGTTCTTC
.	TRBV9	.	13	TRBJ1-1	CASGGGGDTEAFF	TGTGCCAGCGGCGGTGGAGGGGACACTGAAGCTTTCTTT
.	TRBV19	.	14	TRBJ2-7	CASSPRLVAGEQYF	TGTGCCAGTAGTCCCCGACTAGTAGCAGGCGAGCAGTACTTC
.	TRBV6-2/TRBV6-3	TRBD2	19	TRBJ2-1	CASSYGSLRGTSLRDEQFF	TGTGCCAGCAGTTACGGAAGCCTGAGGGGGACTAGCCTGAGGGATGAGCAGTTCTTC
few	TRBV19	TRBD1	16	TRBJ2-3	CASSMRQGKSTDTQYF	TGTGCCAGTAGTATGCGACAGGGAAAAAGCACAGATACGCAGTATTTT
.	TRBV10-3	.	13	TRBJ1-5	CAITGGGNQPQHF	TGTGCCATCACGGGAGGGGGTAATCAGCCCCAGCATTTT
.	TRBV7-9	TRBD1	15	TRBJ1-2	CASSADRAEVDGYTF	TGTGCCAGCAGCGCGGACAGGGCGGAGGTAGATGGCTACACCTTC
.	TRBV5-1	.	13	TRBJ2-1	CASSPTSSVEQFF	TGCGCCAGCAGCCCCACCTCTAGCGTAGAGCAGTTCTTC
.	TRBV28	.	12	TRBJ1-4	CASRRGREKLFF	TGTGCCAGCCGGCGGGGTAGGGAAAAACTGTTTTTT
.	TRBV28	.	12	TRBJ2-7	CASSPGWNEQYF	TGTGCCAGCAGCCCCGGGTGGAACGAGCAGTACTTC
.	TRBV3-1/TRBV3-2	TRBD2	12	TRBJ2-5	CASSPTSGKQYF	TGTGCCAGCAGCCCTACTAGCGGGAAGCAGTACTTC
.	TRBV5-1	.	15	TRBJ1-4	CASRLGGQDNEKLFF	TGCGCCAGCAGACTCGGGGGGCAGGATAATGAAAAACTGTTTTTT
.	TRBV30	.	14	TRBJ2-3	CAWSVRIQDGTQYF	TGTGCCTGGAGTGTACGGATTCAGGATGGTACGCAGTATTTT
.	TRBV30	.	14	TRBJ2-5	CAWSVRAGQETQYF	TGTGCCTGGAGTGTACGTGCAGGACAAGAGACCCAGTACTTC
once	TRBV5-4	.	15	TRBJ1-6	CASSRLARWDSPLHF	TGTGCCAGCAGCCGACTGGCTCGGTGGGATTCACCCCTCCACTTT
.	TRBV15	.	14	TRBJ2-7	CATSRGDGSYEQYF	TGTGCCACCAGCAGGGGAGACGGGAGCTACGAGCAGTACTTC
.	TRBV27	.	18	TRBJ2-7	CASSPYPADSFRSYEQYF	TGTGCCAGCAGTCCCTACCCCGCCGACTCCTTTAGATCCTACGAGCAGTACTTC
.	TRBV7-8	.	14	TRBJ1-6	CASTAGPGNSPLHF	TGTGCCAGTACCGCGGGTCCGGGTAATTCACCCCTCCACTTT
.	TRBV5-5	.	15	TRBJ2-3	CASSWVVNTADTQYF	TGTGCCAGCAGTTGGGTGGTCAACACAGCAGATACGCAGTATTTT
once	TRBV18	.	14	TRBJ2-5	CASSPPGTQETQYF	TGTGCCAGCTCACCACCGGGCACCCAAGAGACCCAGTACTTC
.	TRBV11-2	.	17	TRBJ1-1	CASSLETYWQVNTEAFF	TGTGCCAGCAGCTTAGAAACGTATTGGCAGGTGAACACTGAAGCTTTCTTT
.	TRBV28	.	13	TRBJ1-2	CASSSGNPYGYTF	TGTGCCAGCAGTTCCGGGAACCCCTATGGCTACACCTTC
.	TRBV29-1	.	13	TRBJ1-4	CSAAQGTNEKLFF	TGCAGCGCTGCACAGGGAACTAATGAAAAACTGTTTTTT
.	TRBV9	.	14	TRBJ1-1	CASGQGWMNTEAFF	TGTGCCAGCGGGCAGGGATGGATGAACACTGAAGCTTTCTTT
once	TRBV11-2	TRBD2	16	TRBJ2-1	CASSSLGLAGAPEQFF	TGTGCCAGCAGCTCTCTCGGACTAGCGGGAGCCCCTGAGCAGTTCTTC
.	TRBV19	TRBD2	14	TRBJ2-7	CASSLSGIPGEQYF	TGTGCCAGTAGTCTCAGCGGGATCCCAGGCGAGCAGTACTTC
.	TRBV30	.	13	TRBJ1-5	CAWSVERAQPQHF	TGTGCCTGGAGTGTGGAGAGGGCTCAGCCCCAGCATTTT
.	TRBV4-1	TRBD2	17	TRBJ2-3	CASSQENLAGGRDTQYF	TGCGCCAGCAGCCAAGAAAACCTAGCGGGAGGGCGGGATACGCAGTATTTT
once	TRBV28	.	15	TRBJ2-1	CASNLRQRVYNEQFF	TGTGCCAGCAACCTGAGACAGAGAGTTTACAATGAGCAGTTCTTC